These 4 T cell receptor beta chains share one sample of origin, sequenced in a study. TCRdb fed the RT-PCR reads into MiXCR, producing one record per CDR3 protein. The table records more than 600,000 distinct CDR3 sequences, about 14% of them present only once. Sequenced: memory CD4+ T cells from blood. The receptors here all came from a female donor in good health, serving as a healthy control.

This clonotype was detected ten times or more. J is TRBJ1-1 and V is TRBV29-1; D gene uncertain. The CDR3 has 10 residues. The ends were cut back, 3 bases at V and 1 base at J, with 0 bases in the middle. Germline lookup yields CDR1 SQVTM and CDR2 ANQGSEA. CDR3 nucleotides: TGCAGCGTTGAGAACACTGAAGCTTTCTTT. Translated: CSVENTEAFF.

This clonotype was observed many times. This chain connects TRBV28 to TRBJ2-7; D not certain. The V gene's germline CDR1 is MDHEN and CDR2 SYDVKM. Trimming shortened V by 5 bases and J by 2 bases, and 13 bases separated the two germline ends. The CDR3 covers 14 residues. DNA of the CDR3: TGTGCCAGCAGTCCCGGACCAGGTCCCTACGAGCAGTACTTC. This codes for CASSPGPGPYEQYF.

The rearrangement joins TRBV27 to TRBJ2-7, with D perhaps matching TRBD1 (7 bases). Trimming removed 6 bases at V and 2 bases at J, with 17 bases between. The length of the CDR3 is 15 residues. Germline CDR1 is MNHEY and CDR2 is SMNVEV (reference sequence). The CDR3 coding sequence is TGTGCCAGCAGCCGACCGGGGGACAGCACCTACGAGCAGTACTTC. This encodes CASSRPGDSTYEQYF.

This clonotype has just a few counts. The V and J genes are TRBV7-9 and TRBJ1-2, with a weak D call TRBD1 (5 bases). Germline CDR1 reads SEHNR; CDR2 reads FQNEAQ (reference sequence). The CDR3 covers 17 residues. Trimming removed 4 bases at V and 6 bases at J, with 24 bases between. The CDR3 DNA is TGTGCCAGCAGCTCCAATTTAGGTGTGGAGGGGAGGCATGGCTACACCTTC. It yields the protein CASSSNLGVEGRHGYTF.